The source of this T cell receptor (beta chain) is a study of identical twins. Addition of a universal primer site occurred through template switching, and cDNA carried unique molecular identifiers. TCRdb reanalysed the 5' RACE reads using MiXCR and keeps one entry per CDR3 protein. The sample records roughly 190,000 distinct CDR3 sequences, approximately 15% being singletons. CDR3 length: 15 amino acids. V was shortened by 1 base and J by 7 bases, with 11 bases between the two germline ends. A further study also used this sample, focusing on T cells expressing NK-cell markers.

The sequencing sample was made of CD8+ T cells sorted from blood. This clonotype was obtained from a woman under 30 in good health. V usage is TRBV12-3 or TRBV12-4 and J usage is TRBJ1-6; D perhaps matches TRBD1 (5 bases). This CDR3 reads CASSLGGAGNSPLHF. CDR3 DNA sequence: TGTGCCAGCAGTTTAGGGGGCGCGGGGAATTCACCCCTCCACTTT.